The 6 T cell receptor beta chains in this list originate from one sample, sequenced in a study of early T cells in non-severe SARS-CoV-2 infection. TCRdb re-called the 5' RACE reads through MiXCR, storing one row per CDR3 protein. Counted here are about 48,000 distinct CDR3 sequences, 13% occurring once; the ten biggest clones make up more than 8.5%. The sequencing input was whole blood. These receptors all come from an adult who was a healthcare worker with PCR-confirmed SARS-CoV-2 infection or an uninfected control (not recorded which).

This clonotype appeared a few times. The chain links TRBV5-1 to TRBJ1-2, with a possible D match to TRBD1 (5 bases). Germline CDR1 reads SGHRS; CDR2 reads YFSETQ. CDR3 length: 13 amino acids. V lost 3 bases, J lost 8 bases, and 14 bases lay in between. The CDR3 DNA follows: TGCGCCAGCAGCTCGCCCGGGGCCAAAGGCTACACCTTC. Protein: CASSSPGAKGYTF.

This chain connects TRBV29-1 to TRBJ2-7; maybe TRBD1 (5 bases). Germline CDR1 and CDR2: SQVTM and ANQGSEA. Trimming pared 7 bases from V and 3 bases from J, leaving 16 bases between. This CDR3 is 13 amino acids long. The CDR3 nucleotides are TGCAGCGCTGGGGCAGACCCGCTCTACGAGCAGTACTTC. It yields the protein CSAGADPLYEQYF.

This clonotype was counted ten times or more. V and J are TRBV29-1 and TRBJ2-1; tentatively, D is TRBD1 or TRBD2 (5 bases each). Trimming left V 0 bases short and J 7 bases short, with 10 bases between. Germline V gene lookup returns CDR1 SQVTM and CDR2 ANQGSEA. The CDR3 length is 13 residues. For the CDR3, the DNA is TGCAGCGTTGAAGATCGGGGCAGAAATGAGCAGTTCTTC. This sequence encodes CSVEDRGRNEQFF.

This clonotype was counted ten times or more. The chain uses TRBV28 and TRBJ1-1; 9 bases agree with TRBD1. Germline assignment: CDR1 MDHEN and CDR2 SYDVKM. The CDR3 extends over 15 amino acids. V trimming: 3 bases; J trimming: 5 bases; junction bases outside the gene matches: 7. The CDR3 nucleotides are TGTGCCAGCAGTTTCGGGGACAGGGCGAAGACTGAAGCTTTCTTT. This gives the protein CASSFGDRAKTEAFF.

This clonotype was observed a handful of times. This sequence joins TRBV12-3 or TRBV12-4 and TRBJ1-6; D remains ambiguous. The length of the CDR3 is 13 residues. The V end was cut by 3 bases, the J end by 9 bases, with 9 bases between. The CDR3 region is CASSFPGGSPLHF. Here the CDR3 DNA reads TGTGCCAGCAGTTTCCCAGGAGGTTCACCCCTCCACTTT.

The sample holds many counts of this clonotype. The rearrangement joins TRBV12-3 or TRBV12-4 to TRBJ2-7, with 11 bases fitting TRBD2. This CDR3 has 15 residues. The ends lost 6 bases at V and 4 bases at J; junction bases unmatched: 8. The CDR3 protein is CASRSGLAATYEQYF. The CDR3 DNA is TGTGCCAGCAGATCGGGACTAGCGGCTACTTACGAGCAGTACTTC.